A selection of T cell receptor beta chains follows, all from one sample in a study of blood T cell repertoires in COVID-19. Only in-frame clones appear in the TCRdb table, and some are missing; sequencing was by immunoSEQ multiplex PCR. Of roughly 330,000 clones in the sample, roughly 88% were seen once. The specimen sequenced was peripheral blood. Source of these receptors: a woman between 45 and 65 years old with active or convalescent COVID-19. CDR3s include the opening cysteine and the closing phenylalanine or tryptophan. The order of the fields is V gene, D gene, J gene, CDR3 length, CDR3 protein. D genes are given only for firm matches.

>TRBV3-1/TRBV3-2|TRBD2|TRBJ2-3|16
CASSQGPTSEADTQYF
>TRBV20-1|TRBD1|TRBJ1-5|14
CSASWTGNNQPQHF
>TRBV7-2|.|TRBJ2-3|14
CASSLSSVTDTQYF
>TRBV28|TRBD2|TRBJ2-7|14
CASSLSLAGYEQYF
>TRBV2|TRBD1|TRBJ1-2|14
CASSPGTGGPRRTF
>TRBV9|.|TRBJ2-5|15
CASSVALQGQETQYF
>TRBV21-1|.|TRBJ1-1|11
CASSKRIRTFF
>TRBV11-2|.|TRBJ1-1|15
CASSFEFRGWTEAFF
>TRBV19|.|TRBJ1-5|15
CASTSLDSNNQPQHF
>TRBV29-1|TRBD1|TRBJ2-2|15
CSVEDRDRDTGELFF
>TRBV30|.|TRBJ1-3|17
CAWSRGRSRYSGNTIYF
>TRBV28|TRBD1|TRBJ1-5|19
CASSLSLRDRDYSNQPQHF
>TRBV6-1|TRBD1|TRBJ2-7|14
CASGPGTVHYEQYF
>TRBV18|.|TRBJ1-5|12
CASSPRGGPQHF
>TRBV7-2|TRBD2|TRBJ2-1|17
CASSQKNSGRGRDEQFF
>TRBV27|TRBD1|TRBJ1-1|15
CASLAQGAGNTEAFF
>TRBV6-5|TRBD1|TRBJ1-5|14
CASRTGVGNQPQHF
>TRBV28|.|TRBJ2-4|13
CASRPTGRSNQYF
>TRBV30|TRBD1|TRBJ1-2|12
CAWIRDRVGYTF
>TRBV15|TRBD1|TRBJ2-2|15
CATSRAGQGPGELFF
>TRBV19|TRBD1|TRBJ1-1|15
CASSGRDSLNTEAFF
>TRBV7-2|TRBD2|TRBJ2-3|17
CASSLAPQRGGSDTQYF